What follows describes a single T cell receptor beta chain. These data are taken from a study of control samples from healthy donors and cancer patients. The table came from immunoSEQ multiplex PCR; TCRdb's copy has only in-frame clones and leaves some out. This table has 150,000 or so clones, just over 85% appearing once. Germline lookup yields CDR1 SGHTA and CDR2 FQGNSA. Trimming shortened V by 3 bases and J by 4 bases, and 14 bases separated the two germline ends. CDR3 length: 15 residues. V usage is TRBV7-2 and J usage is TRBJ2-3; weak D call: TRBD2 (6 bases). Sequenced: blood. The receptor was isolated from a young man in good health. The CDR3 loop is CASSLRDLAPDTQYF. The CDR3 nucleotides are TGTGCCAGCAGCTTGCGGGACTTAGCCCCAGATACGCAGTATTTT.